The next 9 T cell receptor beta chains were all read from a single sample in a study of neurological immune-mediated disorders. Using its own MiXCR run on the 5' RACE reads, TCRdb lists one record per CDR3 protein. The profile shows around 52,000 distinct CDR3 sequences, about 5.8% of them singletons. Sequenced sample: CD4+ T cells from blood. These receptor sequences come from a woman aged 18-29 years with multiple sclerosis.

V gene TRBV25-1 combines with J gene TRBJ2-1; D possibly uses TRBD1 or TRBD2 (5 bases each). Germline V CDR1 and CDR2: MGHDK, SYGVNS. This CDR3 spans 15 amino acids. The ends were cut back, 4 bases at V and 5 bases at J, with 15 bases in the middle. In DNA, the CDR3 is TGTGCCAGCAGTGGCAGGGACCAACTCGACAATGAGCAGTTCTTC. Amino acids: CASSGRDQLDNEQFF.

This clonotype occurred many times. The chain links TRBV2 to TRBJ1-5, with 9 bases fitting TRBD1. V lost 6 bases and J lost 4; bases outside the gene matches: 4. There are 14 residues in the CDR3. The germline CDR1 and CDR2 sequences are SNHLY and FYNNEI. The CDR3 DNA reads as TGTGCCAGCAGGGGGGACAGGGAAAATCAGCCCCAGCATTTT. It codes for CASRGDRENQPQHF.

This clonotype was picked up many times. The rearrangement links TRBV9 to TRBJ2-7, with 7 nucleotides matching TRBD1. V lost 4 bases and J lost 2; bases outside the gene matches: 6. The CDR3 is made up of 14 amino acids. Per germline, CDR1 SGDLS and CDR2 YYNGEE. The CDR3 region has the DNA TGTGCCAGCAGCTTAAAGGGGGCCCCCTACGAGCAGTACTTC. Translation: CASSLKGAPYEQYF.

This clonotype is medium-sized by share. This rearrangement joins TRBV20-1 to TRBJ2-2; 10 nucleotides agree with TRBD2. After removal of 2 bases from V and 6 bases from J, the junction contained 3 bases not matched to a gene. There are 14 residues in the CDR3. Looked up from germline, CDR1 is DFQATT and CDR2 is SNEGSKA (reference sequence). The CDR3 sequence is CSARLAGAPGELFF. For the CDR3, the DNA is TGCAGTGCTAGACTAGCGGGAGCCCCCGGGGAGCTGTTTTTT.

This clonotype was seen ten or more times. Its ends do not fully match the called genes, so a read error is possible. J is TRBJ1-4 and V is TRBV6-6; TRBD1 is a possible D gene (6 bases). CDR1 and CDR2 (germline): MNHNY, SVGAGI (reference sequence). CDR3 size: 12 residues. CDR3 sequence reads: CASLGGQATKTF. The CDR3 bases are TGTGCCAGTCTCGGGGGCCAGGCCACGAAAACTTTT.

This clonotype was detected only a few times. The chain links TRBV9 to TRBJ1-1; no clear D gene. This CDR3 has 15 amino acids. Trimming cost V 0 bases and J 2 bases, with 11 bases left between them. CDR1 is SGDLS and CDR2 is YYNGEE in the germline V gene. The CDR3 sequence: CASSVDGEGNTEAFF. In DNA, the CDR3 is TGTGCCAGCAGCGTAGATGGGGAGGGAAACACTGAAGCTTTCTTT. The variable domain in full, completed from reference TRBV9 and TRBJ1-1, reads DSGVTQTPKHLITATGQRVTLRCSPRSGDLSVYWYQQSLDQGLQFLIQYYNGEERAKGNILERFSAQQFPDLHSELNLSSLELGDSALYFCASSVDGEGNTEAFFGQGTRLTVV.

This clonotype was detected ten times or more. The V gene is TRBV3-1, the J gene TRBJ2-4, with 9 bases that match TRBD1. The trim removed 1 base at V and 4 bases at J, leaving 11 bases unmatched. This CDR3 contains 18 residues. CDR1 LGHDT and CDR2 YNNKEL come from the germline V gene (reference sequence). CDR3 in amino acids: CASSQALFSGTGKNIQYF. The CDR3 nucleotides read TGTGCCAGCAGCCAAGCGCTTTTTTCCGGGACAGGGAAAAACATTCAGTACTTC. Combining the CDR3 with reference TRBV3-1 and TRBJ2-4 gives the whole variable domain DTAVSQTPKYLVTQMGNDKSIKCEQNLGHDTMYWYKQDSKKFLKIMFSYNNKELIINETVPNRFSPKSPDKAHLNLHINSLELGDSAVYFCASSQALFSGTGKNIQYFGAGTRLSVL.

This clonotype was picked up many times. The V call is TRBV7-2, the J call TRBJ2-7; D remains ambiguous. V lost 1 base and J lost 4, with 17 bases in between. The germline CDR1 and CDR2 sequences are SGHTA and FQGNSA. This CDR3 has 16 residues. The CDR3 loop is CASSLGRLGETYEQYF. CDR3 bases: TGTGCCAGCAGCTTAGGGCGTCTTGGGGAAACATACGAGCAGTACTTC. Full variable domain (missing parts from reference TRBV7-2 and TRBJ2-7): GAGVSQSPSNKVTEKGKDVELRCDPISGHTALYWYRQSLGQGLEFLIYFQGNSAPDKSGLPSDRFSAERTGGSVSTLTIQRTQQEDSAVYLCASSLGRLGETYEQYFGPGTRLTVT.

This clonotype occurred a few times. This chain joins TRBV29-1 and TRBJ2-1; no clear D. V lost 1 base, J lost 5 bases, and 3 bases lay in between. The germline gives CDR1 SQVTM, CDR2 ANQGSEA. This CDR3 is 11 amino acids long. The CDR3 nucleotides are TGCAGCGTTGAAGTCCACAATGAGCAGTTCTTC. Its translation is CSVEVHNEQFF.